Included here is one T cell receptor beta chain sequence, with context. Its antigen is unidentified. Measured with immunoSEQ multiplex PCR; TCRdb has only the in-frame clones, and not every one. The sample has approximately 300,000 clones; more than 70% are singletons. Germline trimming cut 1 base from V and 0 bases from J; bases unmatched to any gene: 16. Per the germline V gene, CDR1 is GTSNPN and CDR2 is SVGIG (reference sequence). The CDR3 runs 19 residues. Specified treatment: approximately 18 received Ad26.COV2.S at low or high dose, single or two shots; several received placebo; per-sample allocation not given. Specimens were obtained on day 63 following the first vaccine or placebo injection. These data belong to a study of Ad26.COV2.S vaccination and SARS-CoV-2 variants. Study-level points and caveats: After vaccination, substantial breadth of spike-specific CD8+ and CD4+ responses was reported. Measurement of non-spike TCR breadth gave similar results in vaccine and placebo recipients.

The sequenced sample was peripheral blood, obtained in a trial of Ad26.COV2.S vaccine versus placebo. The TCR comes from a person aged 18-65 years who received the Ad26.COV2.S COVID-19 vaccine or a placebo. V and J are TRBV30 and TRBJ2-3; 7 nucleotides agree with TRBD2. As DNA, the CDR3 is TGTGCCTGGAGTGGCTTAGTTGCGGGAGATTACTCTAGCACAGATACGCAGTATTTT. Amino acid sequence: CAWSGLVAGDYSSTDTQYF.